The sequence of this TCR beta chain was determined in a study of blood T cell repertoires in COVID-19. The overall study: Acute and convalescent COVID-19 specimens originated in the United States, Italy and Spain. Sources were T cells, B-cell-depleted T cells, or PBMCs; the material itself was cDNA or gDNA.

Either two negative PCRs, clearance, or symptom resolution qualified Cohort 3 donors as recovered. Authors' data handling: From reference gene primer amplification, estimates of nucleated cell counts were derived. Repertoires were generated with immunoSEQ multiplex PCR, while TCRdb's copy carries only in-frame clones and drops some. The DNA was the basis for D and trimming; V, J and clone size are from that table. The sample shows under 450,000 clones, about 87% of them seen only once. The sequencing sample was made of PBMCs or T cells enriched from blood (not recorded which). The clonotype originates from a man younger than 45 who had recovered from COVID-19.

The chain's CDR3 is CASRRAGTYNSPLHF. The CDR3, as DNA: TGTGCCAGCAGACGAGCGGGGACCTATAATTCACCCCTCCACTTT. This chain links TRBV27 with TRBJ1-6, with D uncertain. The CDR3 length is 15 residues. Trimming shortened V by 6 bases and J by 2 bases, and 11 bases separated the two germline ends. Germline CDR1 reads MNHEY; CDR2 reads SMNVEV (reference sequence).